This entry lists 15 T cell receptor beta chains sequenced from one sample in a study of T cells in lung cancer brain metastases. The table came from immunoSEQ multiplex PCR; TCRdb's copy has only in-frame clones and leaves some out. The data contain more than 650 clones, 85% to 95% of them singletons. The material sequenced was tumor tissue from a brain metastasis. These receptors came from a man in his fifties or sixties with non-small cell lung cancer that had spread to the brain.

This clone has a single count. The chain combines TRBV30 with TRBJ1-6; D remains ambiguous. Trimming removed 4 bases from V and 8 bases from J, with 12 bases in between. Germline CDR1 reads GTSNPN; CDR2 reads SVGIG (reference sequence). The CDR3 runs 13 residues. In DNA, the CDR3 is TGTGCCTGGAACGAGAAGGGTTATTCACCCCTCCACTTT. This translates into CAWNEKGYSPLHF.

The chain links TRBV6-5 to TRBJ1-1; D ambiguous. Germline CDR1 is MNHEY and CDR2 is SVGAGI. The CDR3 totals 14 residues. V was cut by 2 bases and J by 0 bases, with 7 bases left in between. The CDR3 DNA is TGTGCCAGCAGTTACGGGCCAATGAACACTGAAGCTTTCTTT. Translation gives CASSYGPMNTEAFF.

V usage is TRBV28 and J usage is TRBJ1-3; maybe TRBD1 (5 bases). The CDR3 runs to 13 residues. Per germline, CDR1 MDHEN and CDR2 SYDVKM. V lost 3 bases and J 9 bases, leaving 12 bases between the germline ends. CDR3 in DNA: TGTGCCAGCAGTTTCAACGGGGCAAGCACCATATATTTT. Translating gives CASSFNGASTIYF.

As DNA, the CDR3 is TGTGCCAGCAGCGTTTCCGGGAGCGAGGGTACGCAGTATTTT. This sequence encodes CASSVSGSEGTQYF. This sequence joins TRBV9 and TRBJ2-3, with a possible D match to TRBD2 (6 bases). The length of the CDR3 is 14 residues. Between the trimmed V and J ends, which lost 2 bases and 8 bases, there was a span of 15 bases. Per germline, CDR1 SGDLS and CDR2 YYNGEE.

J is TRBJ2-3 and V is TRBV7-9; a weak D match, TRBD1 (5 bases). Germline CDR1 and CDR2: SEHNR and FQNEAQ (reference sequence). V lost 8 bases and J lost 6, with 21 bases in between. The CDR3 sequence is 15 residues long. CDR3: CASLTTREGLDTQYF. DNA of the CDR3: TGTGCCAGCCTAACAACCAGGGAAGGGTTGGATACGCAGTATTTT.

V and J are TRBV28 and TRBJ1-5; D remains ambiguous. This CDR3 contains 15 residues. V lost 6 bases, J lost 7 bases, and 19 bases lay in between. Germline V gives CDR1 MDHEN, CDR2 SYDVKM. Here the CDR3 reads CASRLVSGLGQPQHF. Written as DNA, the CDR3 is TGTGCCAGCAGACTCGTATCCGGCTTAGGGCAGCCCCAGCATTTT.

The chain joins TRBV9 to TRBJ2-2; D gene unclear. Trimming left V 0 bases short and J 1 base short, with 10 bases between. This CDR3 contains 16 residues. Germline CDR1 and CDR2: SGDLS and YYNGEE. The CDR3 loop reads CASSVDVAVNTGELFF. In DNA, the CDR3 is TGTGCCAGCAGCGTAGACGTGGCGGTGAACACCGGGGAGCTGTTTTTT.

The rearrangement uses TRBV7-9 and TRBJ1-5; weak D call: TRBD1 (6 bases). V was clipped by 3 bases and J by 3 bases, with 9 bases between them. Germline values: CDR1 SEHNR, CDR2 FQNEAQ (reference sequence). The CDR3 runs 14 residues. CDR3 amino acids: CASSFGTFNQPQHF. CDR3 DNA: TGTGCCAGCAGCTTCGGGACATTCAATCAGCCCCAGCATTTT. Combining the CDR3 with reference TRBV7-9 and TRBJ1-5 gives the whole variable domain DTGVSQNPRHKITKRGQNVTFRCDPISEHNRLYWYRQTLGQGPEFLTYFQNEAQLEKSRLLSDRFSAERPKGSFSTLEIQRTEQGDSAMYLCASSFGTFNQPQHFGDGTRLSIL.

The chain combines TRBV2 with TRBJ1-2; D call uncertain. V was shortened by 8 bases and J by 5 bases, with 9 bases between the two germline ends. The CDR3 is 11 residues long. In germline, CDR1 is SNHLY, CDR2 FYNNEI. The CDR3 DNA sequence: TGTGCCAGCCCCGGGAGGTATGGCTACACCTTC. It translates to CASPGRYGYTF.

V gene TRBV6-6 combines with J gene TRBJ2-7; 9 bases align to TRBD1. V lost 8 bases, J lost 6 bases, and 14 bases stayed unmatched. CDR3 length: 15 amino acids. CDR1 is MNHNY and CDR2 is SVGAGI in the germline V gene (reference sequence). The CDR3 DNA reads TGTGCCAGCGGAGACCACGGGACAGGGAACCGCGAGCAGTACTTC. It is translated as CASGDHGTGNREQYF.

Concerning this clone: One junction end does not reproduce the germline sequence, and a read error may be involved. J is TRBJ1-6 and V is TRBV5-6; D call uncertain. Germline loops: CDR1 SGHDT, CDR2 YYEEEE. The CDR3 is 12 amino acids. In nucleotides, the CDR3 is TGTGCCAGCAGCTTGAAGTTCACACCCCTTCACTTT. Amino acids: CASSLKFTPLHF.

CDR3 DNA sequence: TGTGCCAGCAGCTCCAGCGGGGGGGCCTACAATGAGCAGTTCTTC. It codes for CASSSSGGAYNEQFF. V usage is TRBV5-4 and J usage is TRBJ2-1; 10 nucleotides align to TRBD2. V was clipped by 3 bases and J by 2 bases; unmatched bases: 2. CDR1 and CDR2 from the germline V gene are SGHNT and YYREEE (reference sequence). This CDR3 is built from 15 residues.

The chain uses TRBV6-5 and TRBJ2-7; 8 bases are shared with TRBD1. In germline, CDR1 is MNHEY, CDR2 SVGAGI. J was trimmed by 6 bases and V by 6 bases; bases with no gene match: 7. This CDR3 region has 13 residues. CDR3 loop: CASSLKDRAEQYF. CDR3 sequence (DNA): TGTGCCAGCAGCCTCAAGGACAGGGCCGAGCAGTACTTC.

This clone came up a few times. This rearrangement joins TRBV7-3 to TRBJ2-3; TRBD2 aligns across 11 bases. The germline V gene has CDR1 SGHTA and CDR2 FQGTGA. V lost 6 bases and J lost 1; bases outside the gene matches: 3. The CDR3 covers 15 residues. CDR3 sequence reads: CASRKTSGGTDTQYF. DNA for the CDR3: TGTGCCAGCAGGAAGACTAGCGGGGGCACAGATACGCAGTATTTT.

V gene TRBV11-3 combines with J gene TRBJ1-4; no definite D call. This CDR3 spans 14 amino acids. Germline CDR1 is SGHNT and CDR2 is YENEEA. Between the trimmed V and J ends, which lost 1 base and 9 bases, there was a span of 12 bases. The CDR3 DNA sequence: TGTGCCAGCAGCTTAGGGGCTTTTGATAAAAAACTGTTTTTT. Translation: CASSLGAFDKKLFF. The full variable domain, completed using reference TRBV11-3 and TRBJ1-4, is EAGVVQSPRYKIIEKKQPVAFWCNPISGHNTLYWYLQNLGQGPELLIRYENEEAVDDSQLPKDRFSAERLKGVDSTLKIQPAELGDSAVYLCASSLGAFDKKLFFGSGTQLSVL.